This T cell receptor (beta chain) was recovered during a study of cytomegalovirus exposure and HLA in healthy donors. Overall study findings and caveats: The authors judged a highly shared variant cluster likely a sequencing artifact. When analyzed later, a missense DCLRE1C variant was found to be linked to TCR beta V- and J-gene trimming. Most TCR beta V segments were productive about 90% or about 30% of the time in an earlier analysis.

PCR was performed using 60 Vbeta and 13 Jbeta primers. Produced via immunoSEQ multiplex PCR; TCRdb's table is partial and in-frame only. The sample consists of 55,000 to 80,000 clones, 75% of them appearing once. Notes on this clone: Antigen unknown.

The CDR3 loop spans 15 amino acids. The germline gives CDR1 SNHLY, CDR2 FYNNEI. The V end was cut by 5 bases, the J end by 11 bases, with 24 bases between. The source of this sequence is a man aged 60-69 years in good health and CMV-seropositive. The chain employs TRBV2 and TRBJ2-5, with D maybe TRBD2 (6 bases). The sequencing input was PBMCs. The CDR3 DNA follows: TGTGCCAGCAGTCCTGCCCTCTTAGGGACTGGGGAGCAGTACTTC. Its translation is CASSPALLGTGEQYF.